This passage covers 6 T cell receptor beta chains from one sample sequenced in a study of regulatory T cells in long-lasting Graves disease (dated by TCRdb to about 2021). Library generation was performed with multiplex PCR. The sequencing machine was an Illumina HiSeq 4000. TCR beta libraries were built with iRepertoire HTBI primers and Arm-PCR amplification of CDR3 regions. Clones were called with MiXCR by TCRdb after fastp trimmed the public reads at Q25, and only in-frame beta chains were retained. Duplicate CDR3 protein sequences are folded into a single record with the most common DNA and genes. This sample comprises around 510,000 distinct CDR3 sequences, less than 25% of them detected only once. Of the sample, under 9% falls within the top ten clones. In light of the paper, this sample's time point label describes: persistent/refractory GD, antithyroid drugs over 5 years with positive TRAb. RNA was extracted from PBMCs in TRIzol for both TCR sequencing and RNA sequencing.

The material sequenced was peripheral blood mononuclear cells (PBMCs), taken when the disease was refractory, from a patient treated with antithyroid drugs. The receptors derive from a female donor with Graves disease.

This chain connects TRBV4-1 to TRBJ2-7, with D perhaps being TRBD1 or TRBD2 (6 bases each). The CDR3 runs 18 residues. V gave up 3 bases and J gave up 4 bases, with 25 bases separating them. Germline values: CDR1 MGHRA, CDR2 YSYEKL. CDR3 DNA sequence: TGCGCCAGCAGCCACAATTCCCTACGGGGGCCTATAACATACGAGCAGTACTTC. It codes for CASSHNSLRGPITYEQYF.

As to this clonotype: With a much larger clone just one base away, this may be a read error. This chain connects TRBV15 to TRBJ2-5; the D gene is possibly TRBD2 (5 bases). The length of the CDR3 is 13 residues. Germline loops: CDR1 LNHNV, CDR2 YYDKDF (reference sequence). In nucleotides, the CDR3 is TGTGCCGCCAGCAGCAGAGGGTACGAGACCCAGTACTTC. Translated: CAASSRGYETQYF.

This clonotype turned up a few times. The chain couples TRBV27 to TRBJ2-2; tentatively, D is TRBD1 (5 bases). This CDR3 has 17 amino acids. Germline CDR1 and CDR2: MNHEY and SMNVEV (reference sequence). V was trimmed by 0 bases and J by 5 bases, leaving 16 bases between them. The CDR3 is CASSLSQGFVRTGELFF. The CDR3, as DNA: TGTGCCAGCAGTTTATCCCAGGGATTTGTTCGGACCGGGGAGCTGTTTTTT.

This clonotype was detected once. This chain joins TRBV7-9 and TRBJ2-5, with 7 bases that match TRBD1. From germline, CDR1 is SEHNR and CDR2 FQNEAQ (reference sequence). The CDR3 runs 14 residues. Trimming at V came to 10 bases and at J to 5 bases, leaving 13 bases not matched to a gene. This CDR3 reads CATGRDSNSETQYF. The CDR3 coding sequence is TGTGCCACGGGACGGGACAGTAATAGCGAGACCCAGTACTTC.

A word on this clonotype: Because it lacks the conserved phenylalanine or tryptophan at the end, this CDR3 is likely a read error. It is unclear where the CDR3 begins or ends on the DNA, so no DNA is shown, and the CDR3 is as TCRdb lists it. The V and J genes are TRBV7-6 and TRBJ2-5; no DNA check was done on the table's D call, TRBD2. Germline assignment: CDR1 SGHVS and CDR2 FNYEAQ. The CDR3 spans 11 amino acids, including both terminal residues. CDR3 in amino acids: CASSKDLVWSH.

The gene calls are TRBV4-1 and TRBJ1-1; 7 bases are shared with TRBD1. Germline assignment: CDR1 MGHRA and CDR2 YSYEKL. There are 14 residues in the CDR3. V lost 3 bases to trimming and J lost 4 bases; unmatched junction nucleotides: 5. This CDR3 reads CASSQTGLVTEAFF. The CDR3 coding sequence is TGCGCCAGCAGCCAGACAGGGCTGGTCACTGAAGCTTTCTTT.